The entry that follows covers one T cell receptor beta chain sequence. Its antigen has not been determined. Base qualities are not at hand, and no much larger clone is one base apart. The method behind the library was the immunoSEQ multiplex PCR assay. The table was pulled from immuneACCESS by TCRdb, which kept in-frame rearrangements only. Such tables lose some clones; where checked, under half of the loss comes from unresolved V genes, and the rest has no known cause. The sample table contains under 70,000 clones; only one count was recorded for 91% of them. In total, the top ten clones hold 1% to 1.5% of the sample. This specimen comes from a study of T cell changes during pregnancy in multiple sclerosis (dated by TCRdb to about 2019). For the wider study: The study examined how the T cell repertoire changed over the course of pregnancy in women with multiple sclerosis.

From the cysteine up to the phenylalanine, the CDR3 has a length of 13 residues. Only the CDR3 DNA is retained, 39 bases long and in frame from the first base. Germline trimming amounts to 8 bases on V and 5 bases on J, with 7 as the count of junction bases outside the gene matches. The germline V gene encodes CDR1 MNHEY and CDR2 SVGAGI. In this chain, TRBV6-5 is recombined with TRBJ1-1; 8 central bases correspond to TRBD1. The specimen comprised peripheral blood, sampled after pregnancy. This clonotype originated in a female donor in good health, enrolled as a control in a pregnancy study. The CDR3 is CASAPGGSTEAFF. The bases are TGTGCCAGCGCCCCAGGGGGCAGTACTGAAGCTTTCTTT.